A single sample is the source of the 4 T cell receptor beta chains below, sequenced in a study of Ad26.COV2.S vaccination and SARS-CoV-2 variants. Here immunoSEQ multiplex PCR was the method, and the copy in TCRdb shows in-frame clones only, minus some. The table records 350,000 to 450,000 clones, around nine tenths of them present only once. Treatment reported: some 20 received Ad26.COV2.S at low or high dose, single or two shots; about five received placebo; per-sample allocation not given. Samples came from day 63 after the first vaccine or placebo injection. Sequencing used peripheral blood, obtained in a trial of Ad26.COV2.S vaccine versus placebo. Every receptor here comes from a person aged 18-60 years who received the Ad26.COV2.S COVID-19 vaccine or a placebo.

The chain carries TRBV7-9 and TRBJ1-1; maybe TRBD1 (6 bases). CDR3 size: 16 residues. CDR1 and CDR2 (germline): SEHNR, FQNEAQ (reference sequence). Trimming shortened V by 1 base and J by 5 bases, and 17 bases separated the two germline ends. The CDR3 bases are TGTGCCAGCAGCTTAGATTGGATAGGGGGGGATACTGAAGCTTTCTTT. Encoded protein: CASSLDWIGGDTEAFF.

This chain links TRBV5-4 with TRBJ1-5; TRBD1 matches 7 bases. Germline values: CDR1 SGHNT, CDR2 YYREEE (reference sequence). This CDR3 is 16 amino acids long. Trimming at V came to 4 bases and at J to 1 base, leaving 8 bases not matched to a gene. Here the CDR3 reads CASSRTPGQSNQPQHF. The CDR3 DNA is TGTGCCAGCAGCCGCACCCCGGGACAGAGCAATCAGCCCCAGCATTTT.

J is TRBJ1-2 and V is TRBV5-1, with 10 bases aligning to TRBD1. Germline assignment: CDR1 SGHRS and CDR2 YFSETQ. CDR3 length: 13 residues. V shed 4 bases, J shed 6 bases, and the junction held 3 bases outside the gene matches. CDR3 nucleotide sequence: TGCGCCAGCAGCACCGGGACAGGGGATGGCTACACCTTC. Its protein is CASSTGTGDGYTF.

This clone was counted a single time. The rearrangement links TRBV9 to TRBJ2-1; 11 bases align to TRBD2. Looked up from germline, CDR1 is SGDLS and CDR2 is YYNGEE. Unmatched junction bases numbered 5, after V lost 3 bases and J lost 3 bases. This CDR3 spans 16 amino acids. The DNA for the CDR3 is TGTGCCAGCAGCGCCCCGACTAGCGGGGACTACAATGAGCAGTTCTTC. Translation gives CASSAPTSGDYNEQFF.